Following are 27 T cell receptor beta chains from one sample sequenced in a study of cytomegalovirus exposure and HLA in healthy donors. The study ran its PCR with 60 Vbeta and 13 Jbeta primers. Sequenced by immunoSEQ multiplex PCR; TCRdb stores in-frame clones only, minus some. The sample lists under 200,000 clones; 75% to 90% were seen once. The sample taken for sequencing was PBMCs. The receptors were sampled from a woman between 45 and 65 years old in good health and CMV-seropositive.

V and J are TRBV25-1 and TRBJ1-6, with TRBD1 matching 9 bases. CDR3 length: 13 residues. V was pared by 7 bases and J by 10 bases, with 5 bases of the junction left unmatched. The germline V gene encodes CDR1 MGHDK and CDR2 SYGVNS. CDR3 loop: CASKQGARSPLHF. The DNA of the CDR3 is TGTGCCAGCAAACAGGGGGCCAGGTCACCCCTCCACTTT.

The V gene is TRBV4-2, the J gene TRBJ2-3, with 7 positions matching TRBD1. The V segment lost 6 bases and the J segment 4 bases; nucleotides outside the gene matches: 13. The CDR3 is 16 amino acids. Per the germline V gene, CDR1 is LGHNA and CDR2 is YNFKEQ. CDR3 DNA: TGTGCCAGCAGACAACTCAGGGGGACAGAATCAGATACGCAGTATTTT. Its translation is CASRQLRGTESDTQYF.

The CDR3 nucleotides read TGTGCCAGCAGTCCTGGGACTAGCGGGGGGGAGACCCAGTACTTC. Translation gives CASSPGTSGGETQYF. The chain combines TRBV27 with TRBJ2-5, with 15 positions matching TRBD2. Germline CDR1 is MNHEY and CDR2 is SMNVEV (reference sequence). The CDR3 consists of 15 residues. V was pared by 5 bases and J by 5 bases, with 3 bases of the junction left unmatched.

The V and J genes are TRBV6-5 and TRBJ1-6, with TRBD1 matching over 7 bases. This CDR3 contains 15 residues. Germline CDR1 is MNHEY and CDR2 is SVGAGI. V lost 6 bases, J lost 5 bases, and 7 bases stayed unmatched. The DNA for the CDR3 is TGTGCCAGCAGCGACCAAGGGACAGATAATTCACCCCTCCACTTT. It specifies CASSDQGTDNSPLHF.

Details on this clone: At one end the junction does not follow the germline gene, possibly because of a read error. The same CDR3 also results from other DNA sequences found in this sample. V usage is TRBV5-1 and J usage is TRBJ2-3, with 10 bases aligning to TRBD1. The CDR3 loop spans 16 amino acids. The germline CDR1 and CDR2 sequences are SGHRS and YFSETQ. CDR3 bases: TGCGCCAGCAGCTTGCCGTCCCGGGACAGGGGAAATACGCAGTACTTT. Translated, it gives CASSLPSRDRGNTQYF.

A remark on this clone: This CDR3 is also generated by other DNA sequences in the sample. The chain is built from TRBV7-9 and TRBJ2-3; TRBD1 aligns across 7 bases. The CDR3 is 14 residues long. Trimming cost V 9 bases and J 6 bases; bases outside gene matches: 12. Germline CDR1 and CDR2: SEHNR and FQNEAQ (reference sequence). The DNA for the CDR3 is TGTGCCAGTAGCGCCCGGGACAGCTCGGATACGCAGTATTTT. Translated: CASSARDSSDTQYF.

The V gene is TRBV29-1, the J gene TRBJ1-2, with D tentatively TRBD1 (6 bases). CDR3 size: 13 residues. Germline loops: CDR1 SQVTM, CDR2 ANQGSEA. V gave up 6 bases and J gave up 3 bases, with 14 bases separating them. In nucleotides, the CDR3 is TGCAGCGTACCGGGGGGCGCGGACTATGGCTACACCTTC. This translates into CSVPGGADYGYTF.

In this sample, this clone turned up once. V is TRBV18 and J is TRBJ2-1, with D possibly matching TRBD1 (5 bases). With 1 base removed from V and 7 bases from J, the gap between germline ends came to 11 bases. The length of the CDR3 is 14 residues. From germline, CDR1 is KGHSH and CDR2 LQKENI. The CDR3 sequence: CASSPLPRGNEQFF. DNA of the CDR3: TGTGCCAGCTCACCACTTCCTAGGGGTAATGAGCAGTTCTTC.

The chain is built from TRBV9 and TRBJ1-5; TRBD1 is a possible D gene (6 bases). CDR1 is SGDLS, CDR2 YYNGEE, per germline. V was trimmed by 2 bases and J by 4 bases, leaving 10 bases between them. This CDR3 has 14 residues. The CDR3 protein is CASSVGTTNQPQHF. In nucleotides, the CDR3 is TGTGCCAGCAGCGTGGGGACAACAAATCAGCCCCAGCATTTT.

This clone was counted once. The junction does not match germline at one end; this may be a read error. Other DNA sequences within the sample encode an identical CDR3. The chain combines TRBV6-5 with TRBJ1-4, with 9 bases that match TRBD1. The germline V gene encodes CDR1 MNHEY and CDR2 SVGAGI. The CDR3 runs 14 residues. In DNA, the CDR3 is TGTGCCAGCAGTACCGGGACAGGGAATGAAAAGCTGTTTTTT. It is translated as CASSTGTGNEKLFF.

This clone was seen more than once but under ten times. CDR3 nucleotides: TGTGCCAGCAGTGAGAGACAGGGCCTCACAGATACGCAGTATTTT. It yields the protein CASSERQGLTDTQYF. This rearrangement joins TRBV6-1 to TRBJ2-3; 7 bases align to TRBD1. The CDR3 has 15 residues. Per the germline V gene, CDR1 is MNHNS and CDR2 is SASEGT. The ends lost 3 bases at V and 2 bases at J; junction bases unmatched: 5.

The chain couples TRBV11-2 to TRBJ1-1; TRBD1 matches 7 bases. J was trimmed by 5 bases and V by 0 bases; bases with no gene match: 6. Germline V gene data show CDR1 as SGHAT and CDR2 as FQNNGV. This CDR3 spans 15 amino acids. The CDR3 DNA sequence: TGTGCCAGCAGCTTAGATTCCCAGGGGGGTACTGAAGCTTTCTTT. Amino acids: CASSLDSQGGTEAFF.

The chain employs TRBV4-3 and TRBJ2-7, with no clear D. The V gene lost 0 bases and the J gene lost 10 bases, with 10 bases spanning the gap. The CDR3 loop spans 12 amino acids. Germline V CDR1 and CDR2: LGHNA, YSLEER. The CDR3 reads CASSQDPNLQYF. The CDR3 DNA is TGCGCCAGCAGCCAAGATCCAAACCTACAGTACTTC.

The chain links TRBV4-1 to TRBJ2-7; D might be TRBD1 (7 bases). Germline-derived CDR1 and CDR2 are MGHRA and YSYEKL. The CDR3 is 14 residues long. V was clipped by 4 bases and J by 2 bases, with 12 bases between them. CDR3 residues: CASSLGGQPYEQYF. The CDR3 DNA sequence: TGCGCCAGCAGCCTGGGGGGACAGCCCTACGAGCAGTACTTC.

V gene TRBV29-1 combines with J gene TRBJ1-5; D gene unclear. The ends were cut back, 1 base at V and 5 bases at J, with 6 bases in the middle. Germline V lookup: CDR1 SQVTM, CDR2 ANQGSEA. The CDR3 is 12 amino acids. The CDR3 loop is CSVEVADQPQHF. The CDR3 DNA sequence: TGCAGCGTTGAAGTTGCGGATCAGCCCCAGCATTTT.

The chain links TRBV18 to TRBJ1-1; tentative D call: TRBD1 (5 bases). The CDR3 runs 15 residues. Germline V lookup: CDR1 KGHSH, CDR2 LQKENI. V lost 1 base to trimming and J lost 1 base, with 10 bases between them. CDR3 DNA: TGTGCCAGCTCACCACAGGGGCTCGAGAACACTGAAGCTTTCTTT. Translating it yields CASSPQGLENTEAFF.

V and J are TRBV7-2 and TRBJ1-3; the D gene is possibly TRBD1 (6 bases). V gave up 4 bases and J gave up 3 bases, with 16 bases separating them. The CDR3 covers 16 residues. In germline, CDR1 is SGHTA, CDR2 FQGNSA. The CDR3 loop reads CASSSLGAEGGNTIYF. CDR3 bases: TGTGCCAGCAGCTCTTTGGGGGCAGAGGGTGGAAACACCATATATTTT.

This clone was observed a single time. The chain joins TRBV4-2 to TRBJ2-2; D remains unclear. V lost 1 base and J lost 3, with 12 bases in between. The CDR3 is made up of 16 amino acids. Germline CDR1 LGHNA, CDR2 YNFKEQ. The CDR3 loop is CASSQGSATDTGELFF. CDR3 DNA sequence: TGTGCCAGCAGCCAAGGAAGCGCAACCGACACCGGGGAGCTGTTTTTT.

The chain uses TRBV5-4 and TRBJ1-1; 10 positions agree with TRBD1. Germline CDR1 and CDR2: SGHNT and YYREEE (reference sequence). The CDR3 is 15 residues long. Germline trimming cut 3 bases from V and 4 bases from J; bases unmatched to any gene: 6. CDR3 sequence: CASSSTGGLLTEAFF. The CDR3 region has the DNA TGTGCCAGCAGCTCGACAGGGGGCCTCCTCACTGAAGCTTTCTTT. Variable domain in full (rest from reference TRBV5-4 and TRBJ1-1): ETGVTQSPTHLIKTRGQQVTLRCSSQSGHNTVSWYQQALGQGPQFIFQYYREEENGRGNFPPRFSGLQFPNYSSELNVNALELDDSALYLCASSSTGGLLTEAFFGQGTRLTVV.

The V and J genes are TRBV11-2 and TRBJ1-1, with 9 bases matching TRBD1. The CDR3 extends over 15 amino acids. In germline, CDR1 is SGHAT, CDR2 FQNNGV. J was trimmed by 0 bases and V by 5 bases; bases with no gene match: 4. The CDR3 region has the DNA TGTGCCAGCAGCACTACAGGGGGCCTGAACACTGAAGCTTTCTTT. This encodes CASSTTGGLNTEAFF.

Concerning this clone itself: Different DNA sequences within this sample yield the same CDR3. The chain recombines TRBV7-8 with TRBJ2-7, with D possibly TRBD2 on 5 matching bases. Trimming stripped 5 bases from V and 0 bases from J, with 11 bases between. This CDR3 is 14 amino acids long. Germline assignment: CDR1 SGHVS and CDR2 FQNEAQ. The CDR3 nucleotides are TGTGCCAGCAGCCGCCGGGATAGCTCCTACGAGCAGTACTTC. Translation gives CASSRRDSSYEQYF.

The chain employs TRBV27 and TRBJ2-5, with D possibly being TRBD1 (5 bases). Trimming removed 5 bases at V and 1 base at J, with 14 bases between. The CDR3 sequence is 15 residues long. Per germline, CDR1 MNHEY and CDR2 SMNVEV (reference sequence). The DNA for the CDR3 is TGTGCCAGCAGTCTTCGACAGACCTTCCAAGAGACCCAGTACTTC. Its translation is CASSLRQTFQETQYF.

This sequence joins TRBV5-1 and TRBJ2-3; 9 bases match TRBD1. This CDR3 comprises 15 residues. Germline V gives CDR1 SGHRS, CDR2 YFSETQ. Germline trimming cut 4 bases from V and 2 bases from J; bases unmatched to any gene: 5. CDR3 nucleotides: TGCGCCAGCAGCCCCGACAGGGGGGACACAGATACGCAGTATTTT. Residues: CASSPDRGDTDTQYF.

The chain couples TRBV7-9 to TRBJ1-1; tentatively, D is TRBD1 (6 bases). Per germline, CDR1 SEHNR and CDR2 FQNEAQ (reference sequence). This CDR3 has 15 residues. The V end lost 0 bases, the J end lost 10 bases, and 18 bases lay between the germline ends. CDR3: CASSLATIGGQGAFF. The CDR3 DNA sequence: TGTGCCAGCAGCTTAGCCACGATAGGGGGACAAGGAGCTTTCTTT.

A remark on this clone: Given the absence of the conserved phenylalanine or tryptophan at the CDR3 end, a read error is likely. V is TRBV5-5 and J is TRBJ1-1; the D is unclear. Trimming shortened V by 0 bases and J by 8 bases, and 8 bases separated the two germline ends. This CDR3 comprises 12 residues. Germline V gives CDR1 SGHKS, CDR2 YYEKEE (reference sequence). The DNA of the CDR3 is TGTGCCAGCAGCTTGGCCGAGTACGAAGCTTTCTCT. Translation: CASSLAEYEAFS.

The DNA for the CDR3 is TGTGCCAGCAGTTATGGGAATAGGGGGCCTGGAGAGACCCAGTACTTC. This translates into CASSYGNRGPGETQYF. The chain combines TRBV6-5 with TRBJ2-5, with 7 bases that match TRBD1. Germline CDR1 is MNHEY and CDR2 is SVGAGI. With V trimmed by 3 bases and J by 4 bases, 11 bases remained unmatched. The CDR3 totals 16 residues.

V is TRBV5-6 and J is TRBJ2-7; maybe TRBD1 (6 bases). Trimming left V 1 base short and J 0 bases short, with 11 bases between. The germline V gene encodes CDR1 SGHDT and CDR2 YYEEEE. This CDR3 is built from 15 residues. DNA for the CDR3: TGTGCCAGCAGCTTGCGACAGGTCAGCTCCTACGAGCAGTACTTC. Translating it yields CASSLRQVSSYEQYF.